These 9 T cell receptor beta chains were all obtained from the same sample, sequenced in a study of T cell responses to AZD1222 COVID-19 vaccine. Assay used: immunoSEQ multiplex PCR; TCRdb lists only in-frame clones, some missing. Of 110,000 or so clones in the sample, roughly 87% are singletons; the top ten hold about 13%. The sequencing used peripheral blood, collected on day 0 of MenACWY control vaccination. Source of these receptors: an adult in good health.

This chain uses TRBV27 with TRBJ1-2; 7 positions match TRBD1. The V and J ends lost 5 bases and 3 bases, in that order; junction bases with no gene match: 6. The CDR3 length is 14 residues. The germline gives CDR1 MNHEY, CDR2 SMNVEV (reference sequence). For the CDR3, the DNA is TGTGCCAGCAGTACGACAGGGAGGGACTATGGCTACACCTTC. Its protein is CASSTTGRDYGYTF.

CDR3 in DNA: TGTGCCAGCAGTGAATCCGGACCTACCACCTACGAGCAGTACTTC. It encodes CASSESGPTTYEQYF. The chain joins TRBV2 to TRBJ2-7; D is unclear. Germline V gene lookup returns CDR1 SNHLY and CDR2 FYNNEI. This CDR3 contains 15 residues. V was cut by 2 bases and J by 2 bases, with 13 bases left in between.

This rearrangement joins TRBV28 to TRBJ1-2; D perhaps matches TRBD1 (5 bases). CDR3 length equals 13 residues. In germline, CDR1 is MDHEN, CDR2 SYDVKM. The ends were cut back, 5 bases at V and 4 bases at J, with 11 bases in the middle. The CDR3 here is CASSRGGTYGYTF. The CDR3 DNA sequence: TGTGCCAGCAGTCGGGGGGGTACCTATGGCTACACCTTC.

This clone was found a few times. V is TRBV27 and J is TRBJ1-6; no definite D call. Germline values: CDR1 MNHEY, CDR2 SMNVEV (reference sequence). V gave up 6 bases and J gave up 0 bases, with 12 bases separating them. This CDR3 comprises 16 residues. CDR3: CASSPQRSSYNSPLHF. The CDR3, as DNA: TGTGCCAGCAGCCCTCAGAGAAGCTCCTATAATTCACCCCTCCACTTT.

The gene calls are TRBV7-6 and TRBJ1-2, with D tentatively TRBD1 (5 bases). Per the germline V gene, CDR1 is SGHVS and CDR2 is FNYEAQ. Trimming stripped 5 bases from V and 5 bases from J, with 18 bases between. This CDR3 has 15 amino acids. The CDR3 loop is CASSGAVAGLYGYTF. The CDR3 DNA reads as TGTGCCAGCAGCGGGGCGGTGGCAGGGCTTTATGGCTACACCTTC.

The V call is TRBV7-6, the J call TRBJ1-1, with D uncertain. This CDR3 region has 16 residues. Germline CDR1 reads SGHVS; CDR2 reads FNYEAQ. Trimming shortened V by 2 bases and J by 2 bases, and 15 bases separated the two germline ends. CDR3 sequence (DNA): TGTGCCAGCAGCTTACGAAGGGCAGGCTTTAACACTGAAGCTTTCTTT. Protein: CASSLRRAGFNTEAFF.

The V call is TRBV6-6, the J call TRBJ2-3; D gene uncertain. Trimming removed 11 bases from V and 6 bases from J, with 6 bases in between. Germline CDR1 MNHNY, CDR2 SVGAGI (reference sequence). This CDR3 has 9 residues. The CDR3 sequence is CAVGDTQYF. CDR3 sequence (DNA): TGTGCCGTGGGTGATACGCAGTATTTT.

The CDR3 sequence is CASRSPYSYNEQFF. The CDR3 DNA sequence: TGTGCCAGTAGAAGCCCGTACTCCTACAATGAGCAGTTCTTC. The chain employs TRBV19 and TRBJ2-1; D gene ambiguous. The CDR3 is 14 residues long. The ends were cut back, 6 bases at V and 0 bases at J, with 9 bases in the middle. The germline V gene encodes CDR1 LNHDA and CDR2 SQIVND (reference sequence). The complete variable domain, with remaining parts taken from reference TRBV19 and TRBJ2-1, reads DGGITQSPKYLFRKEGQNVTLSCEQNLNHDAMYWYRQDPGQGLRLIYYSQIVNDFQKGDIAEGYSVSREKKESFPLTVTSAQKNPTAFYLCASRSPYSYNEQFFGPGTRLTVL.

This clone was counted ten times or more. The chain couples TRBV21-1 to TRBJ1-5. TRBV21-1 is labeled a pseudogene. The CDR3 runs 10 residues. The DNA of the CDR3 is TGTGCCAGTCCCAATCAGCCCCAGCATTTT. Amino acids: CASPNQPQHF.